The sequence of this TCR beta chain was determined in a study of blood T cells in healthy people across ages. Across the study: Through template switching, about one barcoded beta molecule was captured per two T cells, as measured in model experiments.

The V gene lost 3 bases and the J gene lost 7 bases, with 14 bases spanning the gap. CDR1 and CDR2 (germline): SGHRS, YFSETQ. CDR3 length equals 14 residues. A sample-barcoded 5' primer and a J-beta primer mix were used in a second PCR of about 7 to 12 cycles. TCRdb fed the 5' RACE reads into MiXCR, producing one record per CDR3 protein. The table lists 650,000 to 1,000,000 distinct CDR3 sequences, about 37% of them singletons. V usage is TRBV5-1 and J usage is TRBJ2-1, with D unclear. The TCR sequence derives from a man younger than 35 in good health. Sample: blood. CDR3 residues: CASSSVSVVNEQFF. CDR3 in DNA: TGCGCCAGCAGCTCGGTTTCCGTAGTTAATGAGCAGTTCTTC.